This T cell receptor (beta chain) was documented in a study of CD8 T cells in ankylosing spondylitis. Study-level findings and limits: Characteristic of ankylosing spondylitis blood, it appeared, was a TCR beta motif comprising roughly eight highly homologous variants. Researchers reportedly found disease-linked clones significantly enriched in matched ankylosing spondylitis synovial fluid. The authors found the disease-linked clones to be CD8+ and relatively rare in peripheral blood.

This clonotype was picked up a small number of times. What it binds is not known. TCRdb analysed the 5' RACE reads with MiXCR anew, one entry per CDR3 protein. The sample holds about 480,000 distinct CDR3 sequences, about 15% seen once. The sequencing input was blood, either unsorted or a sorted T cell fraction (not recorded which). This receptor was obtained from a male donor with ankylosing spondylitis.

CDR3 bases: TGTGCCAGCTCTGTCCGGGTGGATAATTCACCCCTCCACTTT. Translating it yields CASSVRVDNSPLHF. The chain links TRBV3-1 to TRBJ1-6; D call uncertain. Germline loops: CDR1 LGHDT, CDR2 YNNKEL (reference sequence). V lost 8 bases and J 5 bases, leaving 13 bases between the germline ends. CDR3 length: 14 amino acids.